A single sample is the source of the 13 T cell receptor beta chains below, sequenced in a study of identical twins. TCRdb passed the 5' RACE reads through MiXCR, listing each CDR3 protein once. The sample has some 690,000 distinct CDR3 sequences; 21% are singletons. This same sample was also taken into another study, of T cells expressing NK-cell markers.

The sample taken for sequencing was PBMCs. The receptors here all came from a woman between 18 and 29 years old in good health.

There are many counts of this clonotype. The chain recombines TRBV12-3 or TRBV12-4 with TRBJ2-7, with 7 bases that match TRBD1. This CDR3 has 14 residues. V trimming: 6 bases; J trimming: 2 bases; junction bases outside the gene matches: 7. CDR3 amino acids: CASRRQGGPYEQYF. Here the CDR3 DNA reads TGTGCCAGCAGAAGACAGGGTGGCCCCTACGAGCAGTACTTC.

This clonotype appeared a few times. This chain uses TRBV9 with TRBJ2-3, with 9 bases lining up with TRBD2. The V and J ends lost 1 base and 3 bases, in that order; junction bases with no gene match: 6. The CDR3 consists of 16 residues. Germline CDR1 reads SGDLS; CDR2 reads YYNGEE. The DNA for the CDR3 is TGTGCCAGCAGCGTAAAGGTTAGCGGGAGAACAGATACGCAGTATTTT. It is translated as CASSVKVSGRTDTQYF.

In this sample, this clonotype turned up a few times. This sequence joins TRBV10-3 and TRBJ2-2, with TRBD1 matching 8 bases. The CDR3 totals 16 residues. Germline CDR1 ENHRY, CDR2 SYGVKD. V was clipped by 4 bases and J by 5 bases; unmatched bases: 9. CDR3 loop: CAISVTGGQGTGELFF. The CDR3 DNA is TGTGCCATCAGTGTCACCGGAGGACAGGGAACCGGGGAGCTGTTTTTT.

The chain employs TRBV7-9 and TRBJ2-3; D assignment may be TRBD1 or TRBD2 (6 bases each). Germline values: CDR1 SEHNR, CDR2 FQNEAQ (reference sequence). This CDR3 comprises 15 residues. V was shortened by 3 bases and J by 2 bases, with 12 bases between the two germline ends. Here the CDR3 DNA reads TGTGCCAGCAGCTTGTGGGGGGCTGACACAGATACGCAGTATTTT. It codes for CASSLWGADTDTQYF.

This clonotype was recorded at least ten times. In DNA, the CDR3 is TGCGCCAGCAGTGAGGGTCAGGGATATGGCTACACCTTC. Its translation: CASSEGQGYGYTF. The genes are TRBV10-2 and TRBJ1-2; D may be TRBD1 (5 bases). This CDR3 spans 13 amino acids. Germline V gene sequence: CDR1 WSHSY, CDR2 SAAADI. Trimming cost V 2 bases and J 5 bases, with 9 bases left between them.

The CDR3 here is CSARDRSSTDTQYF. Written as DNA, the CDR3 is TGCAGTGCTAGGGACCGAAGTAGCACAGATACGCAGTATTTT. V usage is TRBV20-1 and J usage is TRBJ2-3; D call uncertain. Trimming took off 3 bases at V and 0 bases at J, with 10 bases between the two ends. Germline V gives CDR1 DFQATT, CDR2 SNEGSKA (reference sequence). The CDR3 extends over 14 amino acids.

This sequence joins TRBV10-3 and TRBJ2-7, with a weak D call TRBD1 (7 bases). Germline-derived CDR1 and CDR2 are ENHRY and SYGVKD. Trimming removed 11 bases at V and 0 bases at J, with 11 bases between. The CDR3 is made up of 12 amino acids. CDR3 sequence reads: CAGGTDSYEQYF. The CDR3 nucleotides are TGTGCCGGAGGGACAGACTCCTACGAGCAGTACTTC.

The CDR3 nucleotides read TGCGCCAGCAGCCCCGGCATGAGCTACGAGCAGTACTTC. It is translated as CASSPGMSYEQYF. J is TRBJ2-7 and V is TRBV5-1; no definite D call. This CDR3 region has 13 residues. The germline V and J ends were trimmed by 4 bases and 3 bases, with 11 bases remaining between them. Germline V lookup: CDR1 SGHRS, CDR2 YFSETQ.

This clonotype was observed at least ten times. The rearrangement links TRBV20-1 to TRBJ2-5, with 7 nucleotides matching TRBD1. V trimming: 0 bases; J trimming: 1 base; junction bases outside the gene matches: 5. This CDR3 is built from 15 residues. Germline lookup yields CDR1 DFQATT and CDR2 SNEGSKA (reference sequence). Here the CDR3 reads CSARDAQGSQETQYF. Written as DNA, the CDR3 is TGCAGTGCTAGAGACGCACAGGGGTCCCAAGAGACCCAGTACTTC.

This clonotype was seen a handful of times. The chain carries TRBV5-1 and TRBJ2-2; D unresolved. Germline assignment: CDR1 SGHRS and CDR2 YFSETQ. CDR3 size: 14 residues. Trimming removed 7 bases from V and 0 bases from J, with 10 bases in between. CDR3 protein: CASRPVANTGELFF. The CDR3, as DNA: TGCGCCAGCCGGCCAGTCGCGAACACCGGGGAGCTGTTTTTT. Using reference TRBV5-1 and TRBJ2-2 for the parts outside the CDR3, the full variable domain is KAGVTQTPRYLIKTRGQQVTLSCSPISGHRSVSWYQQTPGQGLQFLFEYFSETQRNKGNFPGRFSGRQFSNSRSEMNVSTLELGDSALYLCASRPVANTGELFFGEGSRLTVL.

CDR3 region: CASSLGTRTSVFHNEQFF. CDR3 DNA sequence: TGTGCCAGCAGCTTAGGTACGCGGACTAGCGTATTCCACAATGAGCAGTTCTTC. V usage is TRBV11-1 and J usage is TRBJ2-1; 9 nucleotides match TRBD2. V gave up 1 base and J gave up 5 bases; unmatched junction bases: 12. This CDR3 is 18 amino acids long. The germline CDR1 and CDR2 sequences are SGHAT and FQDESV (reference sequence).

The V gene is TRBV7-9, the J gene TRBJ2-5; the D call may be TRBD1 or TRBD2 (6 bases each). Deletions cut 4 bases from V and 4 bases from J, with 13 bases between. Germline CDR1 SEHNR, CDR2 FQNEAQ (reference sequence). The CDR3 runs 14 residues. The CDR3 bases are TGTGCCAGCAGCTCGGGGGCGCAGCGAGAGACCCAGTACTTC. This sequence encodes CASSSGAQRETQYF.

This clonotype was recorded a few times. The J gene is TRBJ1-5, the V gene TRBV6-1; unclear D gene. Trimming removed 4 bases from V and 0 bases from J, with 10 bases in between. In germline, CDR1 is MNHNS, CDR2 SASEGT. CDR3 length: 15 residues. The CDR3 DNA is TGTGCCAGCAGTGGAGGGCTTTATAGCAATCAGCCCCAGCATTTT. Translated: CASSGGLYSNQPQHF.